Below are 6 T cell receptor beta chains sequenced from a single sample in a study of blood T cells in healthy people across ages. A second PCR, run for about 7 to 11 cycles, used a sample-barcoded 5' primer plus a J-beta primer mix. TCRdb redid the calling of the 5' RACE reads with MiXCR, one entry per CDR3 protein. The data hold 1,500,000 or so distinct CDR3 sequences, with 59% observed a single time. Sequencing was carried out using blood. Receptor source: a man younger than 30 in good health.

CDR3 amino acids: CSVFRMGGGSYNEQFF. CDR3 bases: TGCAGCGTTTTCCGGATGGGCGGGGGGTCCTACAATGAGCAGTTCTTC. This chain links TRBV29-1 with TRBJ2-1; 8 bases fit TRBD2. Trimming removed 5 bases from V and 1 base from J; junction bases left unmatched: 10. Germline V gene sequence: CDR1 SQVTM, CDR2 ANQGSEA. CDR3 size: 16 residues.

The chain links TRBV4-1 to TRBJ2-4; tentatively, D is TRBD1 (5 bases). TRBJ2-7 matches the DNA end more closely, so the J call is doubtful. Germline V gene data show CDR1 as MGHRA and CDR2 as YSYEKL. This CDR3 has 14 residues. CDR3 nucleotide sequence: TGCGCCAGCAGCAGTAGACAGCCGGGTTACGAGCAGTACTTC. It encodes CASSSRQPGYEQYF.

V is TRBV27 and J is TRBJ2-7; D may match TRBD1 or TRBD2 (7 bases each). This CDR3 has 16 amino acids. V was shortened by 2 bases and J by 3 bases, with 17 bases between the two germline ends. Per the germline V gene, CDR1 is MNHEY and CDR2 is SMNVEV (reference sequence). The CDR3 nucleotides read TGTGCCAGCAGTTTACGGGGGGACAGAAGTTTCTACGAGCAGTACTTC. Translation: CASSLRGDRSFYEQYF.

This chain uses TRBV7-2 with TRBJ2-3, with D maybe TRBD1 (6 bases). The germline V and J ends were trimmed by 4 bases and 3 bases, with 11 bases remaining between them. CDR3 length: 14 residues. Germline loops: CDR1 SGHTA, CDR2 FQGNSA. The CDR3 loop reads CASSSGHTTDTQYF. As DNA, the CDR3 is TGTGCCAGCAGCTCGGGACATACGACAGATACGCAGTATTTT.

This clonotype was picked up a small number of times. The V and J genes are TRBV20-1 and TRBJ2-7; perhaps TRBD2 as D (5 bases). CDR1 is DFQATT, CDR2 SNEGSKA, per germline (reference sequence). Trimming cost V 2 bases and J 3 bases, with 8 bases left between them. The CDR3 is made up of 12 amino acids. The CDR3 DNA sequence: TGCAGTGCTAGACGTAGCGTCTACGAGCAGTACTTC. Translation gives CSARRSVYEQYF.

This clonotype was counted a few times. The J gene is TRBJ2-7, the V gene TRBV7-8; no reliable D call. This CDR3 has 17 residues. The V gene's germline CDR1 is SGHVS and CDR2 FQNEAQ. V was trimmed by 5 bases and J by 2 bases, leaving 22 bases between them. CDR3 residues: CASSALFTVRVPYEQYF. In DNA form, the CDR3 reads TGTGCCAGCAGCGCGCTTTTTACAGTAAGGGTCCCCTACGAGCAGTACTTC.